This entry describes one T cell receptor (beta chain). Its antigen is not known. TCR beta rearrangements were amplified from peripheral blood genomic DNA. This sample is part of a study of T cell repertoires in aging, cancer and after chemotherapy. Notes on the study in general: Healthy donors lost TCR diversity with age mainly through richness, cancer patients through richness and evenness.

TRB rearrangements spanning V, D and J were amplified using mixed TRB-A/B primers. A single record per CDR3 protein comes from TCRdb applying MiXCR to the multiplex PCR reads. The profile shows under 10,000 distinct CDR3 sequences, 45% to 55% of them singletons. CDR3 length equals 12 residues. With 2 bases removed from V and 8 bases from J, the gap between germline ends came to 9 bases. V is TRBV12-3 or TRBV12-4 and J is TRBJ1-1, with no clear D. What was sequenced was blood. The clonotype was recovered from a human donor in good health. DNA for the CDR3: TGTGCCAGCAGTTTATGGAAGAAAGAAGCTTTCTTT. Translating it yields CASSLWKKEAFF.